What follows are 28 T cell receptor beta chains derived from one specimen sequenced in a study of blood T cell repertoires in COVID-19. Only in-frame clones appear in the TCRdb table, and some are missing; sequencing was by immunoSEQ multiplex PCR. Of 40,000 to 50,000 clones listed, 90% were seen once; the top ten hold around 3.7%. The sequencing input was peripheral blood. The receptors come from a human donor in a cohort sampled during active COVID-19.

The V and J genes are TRBV24-1 and TRBJ2-3; possible D gene TRBD1, 5 bases. The length of the CDR3 is 15 residues. The germline V and J ends were trimmed by 1 base and 0 bases, with 7 bases remaining between them. The V gene's germline CDR1 is KGHDR and CDR2 SFDVKD. CDR3 protein: CATSDFGASTDTQYF. The CDR3, as DNA: TGTGCCACCAGTGATTTTGGGGCTAGCACAGATACGCAGTATTTT.

CDR3 amino acids: CASSAGGQPQHF. For the CDR3, the DNA is TGTGCCAGCAGCGCCGGGGGTCAGCCCCAGCATTTT. V and J are TRBV12-3 or TRBV12-4 and TRBJ1-5; TRBD1 is a possible D gene (5 bases). CDR3 length: 12 residues. Trimming left V 6 bases short and J 6 bases short, with 9 bases between.

This sequence joins TRBV18 and TRBJ1-6; 11 bases map to TRBD1. The CDR3 spans 17 residues. Germline-derived CDR1 and CDR2 are KGHSH and LQKENI. The V segment lost 4 bases and the J segment 7 bases; nucleotides outside the gene matches: 9. CDR3 region: CASSRFTGTGGNSPLHF. The CDR3 DNA is TGTGCCAGCTCACGGTTTACCGGGACAGGGGGAAATTCACCCCTCCACTTT.

The chain couples TRBV4-1 to TRBJ2-7, with TRBD1 matching 9 bases. V shed 0 bases and J 3 bases; nucleotides not matched to a gene: 6. CDR1 MGHRA and CDR2 YSYEKL come from the germline V gene. The CDR3 has 16 residues. The chain's CDR3 is CASSQDMRTGDYEQYV. CDR3 sequence (DNA): TGCGCCAGCAGCCAAGATATGAGGACAGGGGACTACGAGCAGTACGTC.

The rearrangement joins TRBV28 to TRBJ1-5; D is unclear. The CDR3 is 16 amino acids. The V end was cut by 2 bases, the J end by 0 bases, with 11 bases between. Per germline, CDR1 MDHEN and CDR2 SYDVKM. Here the CDR3 reads CASSLSAAYSNQPQHF. Here the CDR3 DNA reads TGTGCCAGCAGTTTAAGTGCGGCTTATAGCAATCAGCCCCAGCATTTT.

This chain uses TRBV3-1 (or the pseudogene TRBV3-2) with TRBJ2-3; the match to TRBD2 covers 9 bases. With V trimmed by 1 base and J by 5 bases, 4 bases remained unmatched. Germline CDR1 is LGHDT and CDR2 is YNNKEL (reference sequence). This CDR3 has 15 residues. CDR3 in amino acids: CASSQGAGGVDTQYF. CDR3 in DNA: TGTGCCAGCAGCCAAGGGGCGGGAGGGGTAGATACGCAGTATTTT.

This rearrangement joins TRBV5-1 to TRBJ1-5; possibly TRBD1 for D (6 bases). The CDR3 is 14 amino acids. V was trimmed by 5 bases and J by 9 bases, leaving 18 bases between them. The germline CDR1 and CDR2 sequences are SGHRS and YFSETQ. The CDR3 DNA follows: TGCGCCAGCAGTACGGGGGGGGCCGGTGGGCCCCAGCATTTT. It yields the protein CASSTGGAGGPQHF.

This clone showed up just a few times. The V and J genes are TRBV4-1 and TRBJ1-4; 11 bases agree with TRBD1. The CDR3 is made up of 15 amino acids. The V gene end was trimmed by 2 bases and the J gene end by 7 bases; junction bases not matched to a gene: 3. Germline V gene data show CDR1 as MGHRA and CDR2 as YSYEKL. As DNA, the CDR3 is TGCGCCAGCAGCCAAACCGGGACAGGGGGTGAAAAACTGTTTTTT. Its protein is CASSQTGTGGEKLFF.

The rearrangement joins TRBV6-2 or TRBV6-3 to TRBJ1-2; D perhaps matches TRBD1 (5 bases). V was cut by 2 bases and J by 8 bases, with 12 bases left in between. Germline lookup yields CDR1 MNHEY and CDR2 SVGEGT. This CDR3 has 13 amino acids. Here the CDR3 reads CASSYVAGGGYTF. The CDR3 DNA reads TGTGCCAGCAGTTACGTCGCGGGGGGAGGCTACACCTTC.

The V call is TRBV18, the J call TRBJ2-5; 7 bases agree with TRBD1. V trimming: 1 base; J trimming: 2 bases; junction bases outside the gene matches: 4. CDR3 length equals 15 residues. Germline CDR1 reads KGHSH; CDR2 reads LQKENI. In nucleotides, the CDR3 is TGTGCCAGCTCACCACGGCAGGGGGTACAAGAGACCCAGTACTTC. Protein product: CASSPRQGVQETQYF.

Comments on this clone: The junction shows a germline mismatch at one end, possibly a read error. CDR3 nucleotides: TGTGCTAGCAGCTTATCCTACTACAATGAGCAGTTCTTC. It specifies CASSLSYYNEQFF. The chain joins TRBV7-7 to TRBJ2-1; D not certain. From germline, CDR1 is SSHAT and CDR2 FNYEAQ (reference sequence). This CDR3 has 13 residues.

The chain joins TRBV19 to TRBJ2-6; D is unclear. The CDR3 is 16 residues long. Germline CDR1 reads LNHDA; CDR2 reads SQIVND (reference sequence). V was cut by 3 bases and J by 0 bases, with 9 bases left in between. CDR3 in amino acids: CASSMSSRSGANVLTF. CDR3 DNA sequence: TGTGCCAGTAGTATGTCGTCCCGCTCTGGGGCCAACGTCCTGACTTTC.

Turning to this clone: At one of its ends the junction is not consistent with the germline gene, which may arise from a read error. The chain combines TRBV7-9 with TRBJ2-7, with D possibly TRBD2 on 6 matching bases. The CDR3 totals 18 residues. Germline CDR1 is SEHNR and CDR2 is FQNEAQ (reference sequence). The chain's CDR3 is CASNLDPPQGGDLYEQYF. CDR3 in DNA: TGTGCCAGCAACTTAGACCCCCCCCAAGGCGGGGACCTCTACGAGCAGTACTTC.

The chain carries TRBV28 and TRBJ1-2; the match to TRBD1 covers 8 bases. This CDR3 comprises 13 residues. Looked up from germline, CDR1 is MDHEN and CDR2 is SYDVKM. V lost 6 bases to trimming and J lost 13 bases; unmatched junction nucleotides: 13. The CDR3 spells CASSSSDRVGSTF. CDR3 nucleotides: TGTGCCAGCAGCTCCTCGGACAGGGTAGGGTCCACCTTC.

The rearrangement links TRBV6-6 to TRBJ1-4; 10 bases align to TRBD1. Losses at the gene ends were 7 bases for V and 8 bases for J; bases not matched to a gene: 13. This CDR3 comprises 16 residues. Germline values: CDR1 MNHNY, CDR2 SVGAGI (reference sequence). As DNA, the CDR3 is TGTGCCAGCATCCTGGACAGGGGGTTCCGATTCGAAAAACTGTTTTTT. It encodes CASILDRGFRFEKLFF.

V usage is TRBV4-1 and J usage is TRBJ1-2, with D hard to call. CDR1 MGHRA and CDR2 YSYEKL come from the germline V gene. V was shortened by 0 bases and J by 8 bases, with 7 bases between the two germline ends. This CDR3 region has 12 residues. The CDR3 region is CASSQDWEGYTF. CDR3 nucleotide sequence: TGCGCCAGCAGCCAAGACTGGGAGGGCTACACCTTC.

The chain combines TRBV7-2 with TRBJ1-4; possibly TRBD1 for D (5 bases). The CDR3 is made up of 16 amino acids. The germline V gene encodes CDR1 SGHTA and CDR2 FQGNSA. V gave up 2 bases and J gave up 4 bases, with 14 bases separating them. The CDR3 protein is CASSLYSLGLNEKLFF. In DNA, the CDR3 is TGTGCCAGCAGCTTATATTCCCTGGGGCTTAATGAAAAACTGTTTTTT.

V is TRBV28 and J is TRBJ2-7, with TRBD2 matching 10 bases. Germline CDR1 MDHEN, CDR2 SYDVKM. The CDR3 has 21 amino acids. The junction had 25 bases not matched to a gene; V was cut back by 5 bases and J by 3 bases. In nucleotides, the CDR3 is TGTGCCAGCAGTCTCCCCTCGCCGTTTAGGGCTAGCGGGAGACGACTCTACGAGCAGTACTTC. It encodes CASSLPSPFRASGRRLYEQYF.

V gene TRBV5-1 combines with J gene TRBJ2-1; a weak D match, TRBD1 (6 bases). The CDR3 sequence is 15 residues long. Trimming pared 4 bases from V and 0 bases from J, leaving 11 bases between. Germline V CDR1 and CDR2: SGHRS, YFSETQ. CDR3: CASSPRDNSYNEQFF. In nucleotides, the CDR3 is TGCGCCAGCAGCCCCCGGGACAACTCCTACAATGAGCAGTTCTTC.

The CDR3 coding sequence is TGCGCCAGCAGCCTGCAGGGGAGGGGTAATGAAAAACTGTTTTTT. It encodes CASSLQGRGNEKLFF. The chain joins TRBV4-1 to TRBJ1-4, with a tentative D call TRBD1 (6 bases). Trimming took off 4 bases at V and 4 bases at J, with 13 bases between the two ends. Germline V gene lookup returns CDR1 MGHRA and CDR2 YSYEKL. This CDR3 has 15 amino acids.

The chain recombines TRBV9 with TRBJ1-2, with D possibly matching TRBD1 (6 bases). Germline CDR1 reads SGDLS; CDR2 reads YYNGEE. Deletions cut 3 bases from V and 2 bases from J, with 20 bases between. CDR3 length equals 17 residues. This CDR3 reads CASSEPSTGTQNYGYTF. The CDR3, as DNA: TGTGCCAGCAGCGAGCCTTCCACCGGGACACAAAACTATGGCTACACCTTC.

The chain carries TRBV3-1 (or the pseudogene TRBV3-2) and TRBJ2-2, with 14 bases lining up with TRBD2. The CDR3 length is 18 residues. CDR1 is LGHDT and CDR2 is YNNKEL in the germline V gene (reference sequence). V trimming: 3 bases; J trimming: 6 bases; junction bases outside the gene matches: 9. CDR3 sequence: CASSQGVLGLAGAGELFF. As DNA, the CDR3 is TGTGCCAGCAGCCAGGGGGTCCTGGGACTAGCGGGAGCCGGGGAGCTGTTTTTT.

The chain has TRBV21-1 and TRBJ2-1; the DNA was not compared with TRBD1, the D call given in the table. TRBV21-1 is reported as a pseudogene. The CDR3 spans 15 residues. The CDR3 here is CASPGTGGSYNEQFF. CDR3 DNA: TGTGCCAGCCCCGGGACAGGGGGCTCCTACAATGAGCAGTTCTTC.

The V call is TRBV5-1, the J call TRBJ1-2, with TRBD1 as a possible D gene (6 bases). Per germline, CDR1 SGHRS and CDR2 YFSETQ. V lost 1 base, J lost 6 bases, and 10 bases lay in between. The CDR3 is 13 residues long. CDR3: CASSLQGFDGYTF. The DNA of the CDR3 is TGCGCCAGCAGCTTGCAGGGGTTTGATGGCTACACCTTC.

The chain joins TRBV29-1 to TRBJ2-7; unclear D gene. Looked up from germline, CDR1 is SQVTM and CDR2 is ANQGSEA. This CDR3 is 11 amino acids long. V was cut by 4 bases and J by 4 bases, with 8 bases left in between. This chain's CDR3 is CSVGGPYEQYF. The CDR3 coding sequence is TGCAGCGTTGGAGGTCCTTACGAGCAGTACTTC.

The chain is built from TRBV30 and TRBJ2-7; 8 bases match TRBD1. CDR3 length: 14 amino acids. V shed 4 bases and J 3 bases; nucleotides not matched to a gene: 8. Per germline, CDR1 GTSNPN and CDR2 SVGIG (reference sequence). The CDR3 here is CAWTGPGGSYEQYF. In nucleotides, the CDR3 is TGTGCCTGGACCGGCCCAGGGGGCAGCTACGAGCAGTACTTC.

V is TRBV6-2 or TRBV6-3 and J is TRBJ1-2, with D tentatively TRBD1 (5 bases). CDR3 length: 15 residues. V was trimmed by 6 bases and J by 0 bases, leaving 14 bases between them. Germline loops: CDR1 MNHEY, CDR2 SVGEGT. The CDR3 protein is CASSTTGHPNYGYTF. In DNA, the CDR3 is TGTGCCAGCAGCACCACCGGACACCCTAACTATGGCTACACCTTC.

The chain links TRBV14 to TRBJ2-7; TRBD1 agrees at 9 bases. CDR3 length equals 14 residues. V shed 2 bases and J 4 bases; nucleotides not matched to a gene: 3. Germline values: CDR1 SGHDN, CDR2 FVKESK. CDR3 sequence: CASSQLTGGYEQYF. As DNA, the CDR3 is TGTGCCAGCAGCCAACTGACAGGGGGGTACGAGCAGTACTTC.